A single sample is the source of the 3 T cell receptor beta chains below, sequenced in a study of Graves' ophthalmopathy and Graves' hyperthyroidism. RNA transcripts were the template, and TCR beta CDR3 regions were amplified from them. First-round RT-PCR with HTBI primers preceded a second-round multiplex PCR. A single record per CDR3 protein comes from TCRdb applying MiXCR to the multiplex PCR reads. The table lists 600,000 to 950,000 distinct CDR3 sequences, 40% of them singletons. Sequencing was performed on peripheral blood. The receptors derive from an adult man with Graves' ophthalmopathy.

This sequence joins TRBV7-6 and TRBJ2-2, with 11 bases matching TRBD1. CDR1 is SGHVS and CDR2 is FNYEAQ in the germline V gene. The V gene end was trimmed by 10 bases and the J gene end by 0 bases; junction bases not matched to a gene: 7. The CDR3 has 16 residues. In DNA form, the CDR3 reads TGTGCCACCAGAGGGACAGGGGGATCGAACACCGGGGAGCTGTTTTTT. It translates to CATRGTGGSNTGELFF. Full variable domain (rest looked up from reference TRBV7-6 and TRBJ2-2): GAGVSQSPRYKVTKRGQDVALRCDPISGHVSLYWYRQALGQGPEFLTYFNYEAQQDKSGLPNDRFSAERPEGSISTLTIQRTEQRDSAMYRCATRGTGGSNTGELFFGEGSRLTVL.

The sample holds a few counts of this clonotype. The chain has TRBV11-2 and TRBJ1-1; the D gene is possibly TRBD1 (5 bases). Germline V gene lookup returns CDR1 SGHAT and CDR2 FQNNGV. This CDR3 contains 14 residues. The V end lost 5 bases, the J end lost 1 base, and 11 bases lay between the germline ends. The CDR3 loop reads CASSPGITNTEAFF. The CDR3 bases are TGTGCCAGCAGCCCAGGGATCACGAACACTGAAGCTTTCTTT.

The chain links TRBV20-1 to TRBJ2-2; perhaps TRBD1 as D (6 bases). V was pared by 3 bases and J by 4 bases, with 12 bases between. CDR1 is DFQATT and CDR2 is SNEGSKA in the germline V gene (reference sequence). The CDR3 length is 14 residues. The CDR3 coding sequence is TGCAGTGCTAGGCAGGGGAGATCCACCGGGGAGCTGTTTTTT. This translates into CSARQGRSTGELFF.